This is a list of T cell receptor beta chains from one sample in a study of early T cells in non-severe SARS-CoV-2 infection. Each CDR3 protein gets one entry after TCRdb re-called the 5' RACE reads with MiXCR. The sample records some 60,000 distinct CDR3 sequences, more than 8.5% being singletons. The sequencing input was whole blood. The receptors originated from an adult who was a healthcare worker with PCR-confirmed SARS-CoV-2 infection or an uninfected control (not recorded which). CDR3s include the opening cysteine and the closing phenylalanine or tryptophan. A D gene is named only where the DNA matches it firmly. Only some rows state a clone size, as once, few, many or a class for expanded clones.

few	TRBJ2-3	NA	TRBV7-2	CASSFSGTDTQYF	TGTGCCAGCAGTTTTAGCGGCACAGATACGCAGTATTTT
NA	TRBJ1-1	NA	TRBV10-3	CAISSDLQGNTEAFF	TGTGCCATCAGTTCCGATCTTCAGGGTAACACTGAAGCTTTCTTT
many	TRBJ2-7	NA	TRBV7-7	CASSPHTYSYEQYF	TGTGCTAGCAGCCCGCACACTTACTCCTACGAGCAGTACTTC
NA	TRBJ1-2	NA	TRBV4-2	CASSQDHRQFYGYTF	TGTGCCAGCAGCCAAGACCACCGGCAGTTCTATGGCTACACCTTC
many	TRBJ2-5	NA	TRBV19	CASSAAAQRETQYF	TGTGCCAGTAGTGCCGCCGCTCAGAGAGAGACCCAGTACTTC
few	TRBJ2-5	TRBD1	TRBV2	CASIVDREETQYF	TGTGCCAGCATCGTCGACAGGGAAGAGACCCAGTACTTC
many	TRBJ2-7	NA	TRBV6-6	CASSAVTGEQYF	TGTGCCAGCAGTGCAGTCACTGGGGAGCAGTACTTC
NA	TRBJ1-5	TRBD1	TRBV12-3/TRBV12-4	CASRLTGTANQPQHF	TGTGCCAGCAGACTAACCGGGACAGCTAATCAGCCCCAGCATTTT
NA	TRBJ2-7	TRBD2	TRBV19	CASRTSGPDYEQYF	TGTGCCAGTAGGACTAGCGGGCCCGACTACGAGCAGTACTTC
many	TRBJ1-6	NA	TRBV2	CASRGPPSSYNSPLHF	TGTGCCAGCAGGGGACCTCCGAGCTCCTATAATTCACCCCTCCACTTT
many	TRBJ2-3	NA	TRBV10-3	CAISLGARFTDTQYF	TGTGCCATCAGTTTGGGGGCGAGGTTCACAGATACGCAGTATTTT
many	TRBJ2-5	TRBD2	TRBV5-1	CASSLLAGEETQYF	TGCGCCAGCAGCTTACTAGCGGGAGAGGAGACCCAGTACTTC